This TCR beta chain was recorded in a study of blood T cell repertoires in COVID-19. Study-level information: Whether acute or convalescent, the COVID-19 samples came from the United States, Italy and Spain. The cDNA or gDNA used as material had been derived from T cells, B-cell-depleted T cells, or PBMCs.

Germline-derived CDR1 and CDR2 are LGHDT and YNNKEL (reference sequence). The V gene end was trimmed by 0 bases and the J gene end by 9 bases; junction bases not matched to a gene: 9. This CDR3 has 16 residues. In the authors' workflow: Quantification of nucleated cells was approximated via reference gene primer amplification. The protocol was immunoSEQ multiplex PCR, while the TCRdb copy is restricted to in-frame clones and leaves out a portion. V and J calls and clone size are as listed in that table; D and trimming were resolved from the DNA. This sample has fewer than 250,000 clones, with around 82% found just once.

This clonotype was obtained from a woman aged 40-49 years with acute or convalescent COVID-19. The chain joins TRBV3-1 (or the pseudogene TRBV3-2) to TRBJ1-4, with 8 bases aligning to TRBD1. The sequencing input was peripheral blood. The CDR3 loop is CASSQDFGTGAQKLFF. CDR3 nucleotide sequence: TGTGCCAGCAGCCAAGATTTCGGGACAGGCGCTCAAAAACTGTTTTTT.